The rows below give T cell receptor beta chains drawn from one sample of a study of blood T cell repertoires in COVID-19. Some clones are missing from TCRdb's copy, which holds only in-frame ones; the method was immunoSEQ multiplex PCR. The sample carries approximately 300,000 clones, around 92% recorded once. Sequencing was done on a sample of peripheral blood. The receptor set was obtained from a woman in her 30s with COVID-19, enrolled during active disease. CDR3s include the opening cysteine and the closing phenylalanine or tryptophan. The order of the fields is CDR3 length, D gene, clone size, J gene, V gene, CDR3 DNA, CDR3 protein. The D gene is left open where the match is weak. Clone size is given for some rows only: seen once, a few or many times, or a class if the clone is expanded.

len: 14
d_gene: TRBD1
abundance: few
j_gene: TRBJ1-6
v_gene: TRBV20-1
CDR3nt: TGCAGTGCTAGTGTGGGACAGACAAATTCACCCCTCCACTTT
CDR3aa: CSASVGQTNSPLHF

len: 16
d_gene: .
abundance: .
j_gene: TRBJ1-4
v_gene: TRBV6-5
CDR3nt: TGTGCCAGCAGTTACTCTGCGGGGGTCGGGGGAGAAAAACTGTTTTTT
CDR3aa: CASSYSAGVGGEKLFF

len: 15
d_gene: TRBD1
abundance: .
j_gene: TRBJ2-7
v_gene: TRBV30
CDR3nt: TGTGCCTGGGCGAAACCGGGACAGGGGACCTACGAGCAGTACTTC
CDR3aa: CAWAKPGQGTYEQYF

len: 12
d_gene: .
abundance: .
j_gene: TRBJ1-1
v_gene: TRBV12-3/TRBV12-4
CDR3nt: TGTGCCAGCAACCGGGGGGCCACTGAAGCTTTCTTT
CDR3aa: CASNRGATEAFF

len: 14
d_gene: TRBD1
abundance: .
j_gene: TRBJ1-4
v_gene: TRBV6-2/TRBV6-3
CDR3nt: TGTGCCAGCAGTTTGACAGGGATTAATGAAAAACTGTTTTTT
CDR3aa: CASSLTGINEKLFF

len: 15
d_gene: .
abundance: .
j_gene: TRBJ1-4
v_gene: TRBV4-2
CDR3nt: TGTGCCAGCAGCCACAAACAGGGAAACAATGAAAAACTGTTTTTT
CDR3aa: CASSHKQGNNEKLFF

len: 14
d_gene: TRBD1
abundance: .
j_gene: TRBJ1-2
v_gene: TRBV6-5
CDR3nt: TGTGCCAGCAGGACGACAGGGTCGGTTGAGGGCTACACCTTC
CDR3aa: CASRTTGSVEGYTF

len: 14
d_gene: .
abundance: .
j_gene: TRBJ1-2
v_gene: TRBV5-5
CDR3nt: TGTGCCAGCAGGCCTCAGGGACTCGACTATGGCTACACCTTC
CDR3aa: CASRPQGLDYGYTF

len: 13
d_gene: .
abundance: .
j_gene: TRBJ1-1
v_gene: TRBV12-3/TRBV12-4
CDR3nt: TGTGCCAGCAGCTTTCCGGACAGACCTAAAGCTTTCTTT
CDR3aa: CASSFPDRPKAFF

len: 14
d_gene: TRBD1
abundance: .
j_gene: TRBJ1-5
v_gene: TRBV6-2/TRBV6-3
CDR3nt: TGTGCCAGCAATTACAGGGGCCCCCGGCAGCCCCAGCATTTT
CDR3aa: CASNYRGPRQPQHF

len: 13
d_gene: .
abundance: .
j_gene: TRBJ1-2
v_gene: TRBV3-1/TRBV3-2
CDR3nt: TGTGCCAGCAGCCAAGCAGGTCGGGGTGGCTACACCTTC
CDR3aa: CASSQAGRGGYTF

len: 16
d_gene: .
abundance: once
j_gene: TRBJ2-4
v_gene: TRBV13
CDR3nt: TGTGCCAGCAGCTCAAAACCGGGACTAGCCAAAAACATTCAGTACTTC
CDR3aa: CASSSKPGLAKNIQYF

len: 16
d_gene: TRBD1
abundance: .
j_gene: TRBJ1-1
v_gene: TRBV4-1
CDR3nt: TGCGCCAGCAGCCAAGATCCCAGCAGGGGGCTGTCTGAAGCTTTCTTT
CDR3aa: CASSQDPSRGLSEAFF

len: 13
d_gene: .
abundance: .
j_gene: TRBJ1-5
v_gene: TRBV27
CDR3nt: TGTGCCAGCCGGTGGGGGCCCAATCAGCCCCAGCATTTT
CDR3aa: CASRWGPNQPQHF

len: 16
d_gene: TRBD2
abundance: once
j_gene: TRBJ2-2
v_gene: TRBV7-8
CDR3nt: TGTGCCAGCAGCCTTCGAGCGGGGCGGAACACCGGGGAGCTGTTTTTT
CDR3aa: CASSLRAGRNTGELFF

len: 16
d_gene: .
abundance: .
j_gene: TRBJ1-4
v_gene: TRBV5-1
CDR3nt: TGCGCCAGCAGCCCGCACGTGACAGCAACTAATGAAAAACTGTTTTTT
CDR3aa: CASSPHVTATNEKLFF

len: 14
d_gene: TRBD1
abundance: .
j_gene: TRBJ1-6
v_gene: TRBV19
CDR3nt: TGTGCCAGTAGTACCCGGGACAGCGGGTCACCCCTCCACTTT
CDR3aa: CASSTRDSGSPLHF

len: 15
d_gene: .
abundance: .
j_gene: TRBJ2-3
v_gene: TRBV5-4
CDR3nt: TGTGCCAGCGGAAAGCAGGGATATGGGACAGATACGCAGTATTTT
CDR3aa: CASGKQGYGTDTQYF

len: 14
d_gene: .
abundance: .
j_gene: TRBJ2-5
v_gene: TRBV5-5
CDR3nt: TGTGCCAGCAGCCGTGACTCATTTCAAGAGACCCAGTACTTC
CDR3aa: CASSRDSFQETQYF

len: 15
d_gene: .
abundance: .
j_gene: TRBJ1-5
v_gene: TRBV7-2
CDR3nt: TGTGCCAGCAGCTTACTAGGAGGGGGCAATCAGCCCCAGCATTTT
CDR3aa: CASSLLGGGNQPQHF

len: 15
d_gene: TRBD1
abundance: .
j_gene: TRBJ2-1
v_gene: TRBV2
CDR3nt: TGTGCCAGCAGTAGACAGGGGGGACCCTACAATGAGCAGTTCTTC
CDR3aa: CASSRQGGPYNEQFF

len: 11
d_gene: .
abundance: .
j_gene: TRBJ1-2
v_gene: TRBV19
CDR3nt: TGTGCCAGTAGTATCGACTATGGCTACACCTTC
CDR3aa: CASSIDYGYTF

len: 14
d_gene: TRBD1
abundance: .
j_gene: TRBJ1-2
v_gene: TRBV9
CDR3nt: TGTGCCAGCAGCGTAGGGACAGGCCCCTATGGCTACACCTTC
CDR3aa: CASSVGTGPYGYTF

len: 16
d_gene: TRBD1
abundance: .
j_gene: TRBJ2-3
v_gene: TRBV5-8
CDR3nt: TGTGCCAGCAGCCAAGGACAGGGGGCTACAACAGATACGCAGTATTTT
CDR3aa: CASSQGQGATTDTQYF

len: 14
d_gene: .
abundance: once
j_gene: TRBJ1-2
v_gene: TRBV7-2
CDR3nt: TGTGCCAGCAGCCCCTCAGGGGCCACTGGGGGCTACACCTTC
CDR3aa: CASSPSGATGGYTF

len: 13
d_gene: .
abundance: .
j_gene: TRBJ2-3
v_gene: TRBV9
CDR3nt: TGTGCCAGCAGCGTAGGGGGTCCGGGGACGCAGTATTTT
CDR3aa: CASSVGGPGTQYF

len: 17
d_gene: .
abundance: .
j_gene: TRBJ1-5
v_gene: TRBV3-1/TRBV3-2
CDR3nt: TGTGCCAGCAGCCAAGAAAGAAGCGACGGAAGCAATCAGCCCCAGCATTTT
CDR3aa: CASSQERSDGSNQPQHF

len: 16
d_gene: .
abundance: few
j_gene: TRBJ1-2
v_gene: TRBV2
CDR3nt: TGTGCCAGCAGTGAAGGACGGGCTAGCACTCATATGGGCTACACCTTC
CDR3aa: CASSEGRASTHMGYTF

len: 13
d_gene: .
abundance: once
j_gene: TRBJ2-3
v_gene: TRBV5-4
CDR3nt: TGTGCCAGCAGCTCCACGAGTGGAGATACGCAGTATTTT
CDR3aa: CASSSTSGDTQYF

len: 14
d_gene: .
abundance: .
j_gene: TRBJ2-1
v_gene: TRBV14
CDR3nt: TGTGCCAGCAGCCAACTGAGCTCCTACAATGAGCAGTTCTTC
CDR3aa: CASSQLSSYNEQFF

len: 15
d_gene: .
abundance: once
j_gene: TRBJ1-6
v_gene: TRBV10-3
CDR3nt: TGTGCCATCAGAGTCGGGGCAGGGGATAATTCACCCCTCCACTTT
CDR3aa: CAIRVGAGDNSPLHF

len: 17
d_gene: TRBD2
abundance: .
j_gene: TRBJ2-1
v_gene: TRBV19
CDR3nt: TGTGCCAGTAGTATGGGGGCGGGGACTAGCGACGATGGAAGTTTGTTCTTC
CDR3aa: CASSMGAGTSDDGSLFF

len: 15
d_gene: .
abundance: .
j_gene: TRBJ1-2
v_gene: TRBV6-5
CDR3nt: TGTGCCAGCAGCCTCCTTCAGGGTTCTTTCTATGGCTACACCTTC
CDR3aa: CASSLLQGSFYGYTF

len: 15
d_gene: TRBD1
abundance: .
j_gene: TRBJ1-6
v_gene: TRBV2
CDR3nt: TGTGCCAGCAGTGGTGAACAGGGGGCAGGTTCACCCCTCCACTTT
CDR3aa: CASSGEQGAGSPLHF

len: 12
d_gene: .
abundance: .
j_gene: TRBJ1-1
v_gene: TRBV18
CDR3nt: TGTGCCAGCTCACCGATTCAGGGAGAAGCTTTCTTT
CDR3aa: CASSPIQGEAFF

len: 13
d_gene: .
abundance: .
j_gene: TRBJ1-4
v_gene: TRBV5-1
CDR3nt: TGCGCCAGCCGGGCGGGCGAAAATGAAAAACTGTTTTTT
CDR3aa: CASRAGENEKLFF

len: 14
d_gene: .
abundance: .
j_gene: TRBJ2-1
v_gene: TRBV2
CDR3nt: TGTGCCAGCAGTGAATTGTGGAGTAACAATGAGCAGTTCTTC
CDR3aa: CASSELWSNNEQFF

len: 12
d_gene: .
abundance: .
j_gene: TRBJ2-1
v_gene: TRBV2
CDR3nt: TGTGCCAGCAGGGCCTCCTACAATGAGCAGTTCTTC
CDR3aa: CASRASYNEQFF